This T cell receptor (beta chain) is drawn from a study of T cell responses to AZD1222 COVID-19 vaccine. The method was immunoSEQ multiplex PCR; TCRdb's version includes in-frame clones alone and lacks a portion of them. The sample has about 130,000 clones, 70% to 90% seen once. Trimming stripped 1 base from V and 0 bases from J, with 7 bases between. CDR3 size: 14 residues. Germline CDR1 reads LNHDA; CDR2 reads SQIVND (reference sequence). The chain has TRBV19 and TRBJ2-7; D call uncertain. Specimen: peripheral blood, collected on day 0 of AZD1222 vaccination. This TCR came from an adult in good health. CDR3 nucleotides: TGTGCCAGTAGTATAGTACATGGCTCCTACGAGCAGTACTTC. Residues: CASSIVHGSYEQYF.